This T cell receptor beta chain emerged from a study of identical twins. Template switching (which added a universal primer site) was used, and cDNA carried unique molecular identifiers. TCRdb reanalysed the 5' RACE reads using MiXCR and keeps one entry per CDR3 protein. The sample lists approximately 500,000 distinct CDR3 sequences; around 24% were seen once. J lost 0 bases, V lost 6 bases, and 8 bases had no gene match. The CDR3 is 15 amino acids. Germline CDR1 SGHDT, CDR2 YYEEEE. Only a few counts were recorded for this clonotype. The antigen remains unidentified. Study outcomes and limitations: Out-of-frame alpha sequences shared by twins were enriched for low generation probability.

These data are also associated with another study on T cells expressing NK-cell markers. According to that study: The eight sequenced donors comprised seven who were HCMV-seropositive and one who was seronegative. The CD3+CD56-NKG2C+ fraction was also led by these clonotypes in four donors.

The receptor was derived from a woman under 30 in good health. The source material was CD4+ T cells sorted from blood. V is TRBV5-6 and J is TRBJ2-7; TRBD1 aligns across 8 bases. Here the CDR3 DNA reads TGTGCCAGCACCTCCAGACAGGGGAGCTCCTACGAGCAGTACTTC. As protein: CASTSRQGSSYEQYF.